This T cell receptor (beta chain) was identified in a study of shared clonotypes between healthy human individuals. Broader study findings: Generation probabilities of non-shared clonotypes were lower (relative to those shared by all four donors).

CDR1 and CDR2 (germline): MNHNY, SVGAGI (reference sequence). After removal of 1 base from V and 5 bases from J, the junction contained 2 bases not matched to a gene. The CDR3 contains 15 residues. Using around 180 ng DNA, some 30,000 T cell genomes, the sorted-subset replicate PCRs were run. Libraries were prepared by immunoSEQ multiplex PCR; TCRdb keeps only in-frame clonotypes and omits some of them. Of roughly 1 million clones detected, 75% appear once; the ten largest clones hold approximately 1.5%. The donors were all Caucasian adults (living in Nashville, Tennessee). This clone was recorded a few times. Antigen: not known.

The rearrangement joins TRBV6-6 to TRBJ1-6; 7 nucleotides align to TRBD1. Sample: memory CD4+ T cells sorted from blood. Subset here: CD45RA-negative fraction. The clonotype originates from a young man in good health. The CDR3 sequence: CASSYWTGNNSPLHF. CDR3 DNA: TGTGCCAGCAGTTACTGGACAGGAAATAATTCACCCCTCCACTTT.